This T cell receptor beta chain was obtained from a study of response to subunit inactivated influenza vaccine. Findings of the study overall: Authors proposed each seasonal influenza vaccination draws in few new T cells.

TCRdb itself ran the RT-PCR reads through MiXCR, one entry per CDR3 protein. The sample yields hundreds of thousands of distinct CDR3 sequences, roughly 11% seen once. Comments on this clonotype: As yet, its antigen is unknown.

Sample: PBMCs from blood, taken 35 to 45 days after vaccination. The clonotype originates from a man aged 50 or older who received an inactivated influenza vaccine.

The CDR3 spells CATSSGGTDTQYF. CDR3 coding DNA: TGTGCCACCTCCTCGGGGGGCACAGATACGCAGTATTTT. This sequence joins TRBV24-1 and TRBJ2-3; D might be TRBD2 (6 bases). The CDR3 contains 13 residues. Deletions cut 9 bases from V and 1 base from J, with 10 bases between. Germline values: CDR1 KGHDR, CDR2 SFDVKD.